What follows is one TCR beta chain and its context. The sample is drawn from a study of blood T cell repertoires in COVID-19. In the study overall: The cDNA or gDNA used as material had been derived from T cells, B-cell-depleted T cells, or PBMCs.

Per the original methods: Researchers report that nucleated cell counts were estimated from reference gene primer amplification. Data came from immunoSEQ multiplex PCR; TCRdb stores just in-frame clones and leaves some out. V and J calls and clone size come straight from that table; D and trimming were deduced from the DNA. There are a few hundred thousand clones in the sample; 88% occur only once, and 1.2% lies in the top ten. The cohort comprised adults aged 18 to 89 years residing in approximately 22 US areas. Two negative PCRs, clearance, or symptom resolution were required of recovered Cohort 3 donors. The germline V gene has CDR1 MNHEY and CDR2 SVGEGT. The CDR3 sequence is 14 residues long. V was pared by 6 bases and J by 5 bases, with 14 bases between.

Sample: PBMCs or T cells enriched from blood (not recorded which). This clonotype was sampled from a woman under 30 who had recovered from COVID-19. J is TRBJ1-5 and V is TRBV6-2 or TRBV6-3; TRBD1 is a possible D gene (5 bases). The CDR3 spells CASSTDMRYQPQHF. The CDR3 DNA sequence: TGTGCCAGCAGCACGGACATGCGGTATCAGCCCCAGCATTTT.